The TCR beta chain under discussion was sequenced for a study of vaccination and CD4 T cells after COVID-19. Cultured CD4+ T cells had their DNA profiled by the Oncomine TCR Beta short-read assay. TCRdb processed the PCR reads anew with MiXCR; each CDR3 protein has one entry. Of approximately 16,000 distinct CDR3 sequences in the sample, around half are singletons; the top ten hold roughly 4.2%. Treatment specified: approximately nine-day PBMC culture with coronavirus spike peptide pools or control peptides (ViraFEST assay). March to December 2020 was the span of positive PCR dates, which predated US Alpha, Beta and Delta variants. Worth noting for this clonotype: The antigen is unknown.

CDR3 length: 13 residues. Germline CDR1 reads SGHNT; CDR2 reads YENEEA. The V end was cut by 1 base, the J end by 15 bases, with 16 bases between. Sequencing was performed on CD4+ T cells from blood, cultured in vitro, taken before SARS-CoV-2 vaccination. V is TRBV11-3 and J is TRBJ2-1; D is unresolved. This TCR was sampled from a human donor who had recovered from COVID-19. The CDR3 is CASSLAAQGSRFF. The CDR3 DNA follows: TGTGCCAGCAGCTTAGCCGCGCAAGGCAGTAGGTTCTTC.